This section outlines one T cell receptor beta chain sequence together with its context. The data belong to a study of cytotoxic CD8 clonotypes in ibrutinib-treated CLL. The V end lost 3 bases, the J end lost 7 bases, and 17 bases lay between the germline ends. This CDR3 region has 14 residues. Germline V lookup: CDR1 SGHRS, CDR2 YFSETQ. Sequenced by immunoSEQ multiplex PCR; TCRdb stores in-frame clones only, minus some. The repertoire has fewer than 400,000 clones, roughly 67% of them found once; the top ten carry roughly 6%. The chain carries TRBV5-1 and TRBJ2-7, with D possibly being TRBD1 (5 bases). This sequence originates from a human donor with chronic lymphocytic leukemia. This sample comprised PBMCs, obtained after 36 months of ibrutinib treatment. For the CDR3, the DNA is TGCGCCAGCAGCTCGACAGCGCCGCACTTGGAGCAGTACTTC. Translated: CASSSTAPHLEQYF.